The next 13 T cell receptor beta chains were all read from a single sample in a study of identical twins. TCRdb analysed the 5' RACE reads with MiXCR anew, one entry per CDR3 protein. The sample contains 250,000 to 300,000 distinct CDR3 sequences, just under 9.5% of which appear only once. These sequences were also reported in another study, on yellow fever vaccine responses in identical twins.

The sample comprised CD8+ T cells sorted from blood. Receptor source: a woman under 30 in good health.

This clonotype has just a few counts. The V gene is TRBV4-2, the J gene TRBJ2-1, with D possibly matching TRBD2 (7 bases). CDR1 LGHNA and CDR2 YNFKEQ come from the germline V gene. The CDR3 has 13 amino acids. Trimming removed 1 base at V and 10 bases at J, with 11 bases between. In nucleotides, the CDR3 is TGTGCCAGCAGCCAAGCGGGGGGCAACGAGCAGTTCTTC. Protein product: CASSQAGGNEQFF.

The genes are TRBV12-3 or TRBV12-4 and TRBJ2-5, with D possibly matching TRBD2 (5 bases). Trimming took 4 bases from V and 0 from J, leaving 6 bases between them. CDR3 size: 13 residues. CDR3 DNA: TGTGCCAGCAGTTCGGGAAACCAAGAGACCCAGTACTTC. Protein sequence: CASSSGNQETQYF.

With regard to this clonotype: Being one base from a much bigger clone, this may be a read error. The chain joins TRBV12-3 or TRBV12-4 to TRBJ2-1; tentative D call: TRBD1 (6 bases). The CDR3 runs to 13 residues. V was trimmed by 4 bases and J by 11 bases, leaving 15 bases between them. CDR3 bases: TGTGCCAGCAGTTCAACAGGGAACGATAAGCAGTTCTTC. Protein: CASSSTGNDKQFF.

The chain employs TRBV29-1 and TRBJ2-7, with D possibly being TRBD1 or TRBD2 (5 bases each). The CDR3 is made up of 17 amino acids. Trimming stripped 4 bases from V and 2 bases from J, with 24 bases between. Germline-derived CDR1 and CDR2 are SQVTM and ANQGSEA. The CDR3 DNA reads TGCAGCGTTGGGGCGGGTGGCAGGGTGGTTCGTACCTACGAGCAGTACTTC. It is translated as CSVGAGGRVVRTYEQYF.

This clonotype was seen a few times. The chain recombines TRBV29-1 with TRBJ2-1; 8 bases agree with TRBD2. The germline CDR1 and CDR2 sequences are SQVTM and ANQGSEA. This CDR3 is 17 amino acids long. V lost 2 bases, J lost 3 bases, and 12 bases stayed unmatched. CDR3 region: CSVERPSGTRDYNEQFF. In DNA form, the CDR3 reads TGCAGCGTTGAAAGACCTTCCGGGACTAGGGACTACAATGAGCAGTTCTTC.

V usage is TRBV20-1 and J usage is TRBJ2-7; D unresolved. Trimming pared 4 bases from V and 2 bases from J, leaving 15 bases between. Looked up from germline, CDR1 is DFQATT and CDR2 is SNEGSKA (reference sequence). This CDR3 has 14 amino acids. The CDR3 DNA reads as TGCAGTGCTATTGGCGTGACTGTTACCTACGAGCAGTACTTC. It translates to CSAIGVTVTYEQYF.

This sequence joins TRBV14 and TRBJ2-5, with TRBD1 identical over 8 bases. Unmatched junction bases numbered 10, after V lost 2 bases and J lost 5 bases. Germline CDR1 reads SGHDN; CDR2 reads FVKESK. The CDR3 extends over 16 amino acids. CDR3 sequence (DNA): TGTGCCAGCAGCCAATTCCGGACAGGGCTGAGCGAGACCCAGTACTTC. This sequence encodes CASSQFRTGLSETQYF.

V and J are TRBV28 and TRBJ1-1, with 7 bases that match TRBD1. The germline V gene encodes CDR1 MDHEN and CDR2 SYDVKM. This CDR3 has 13 residues. The trim removed 3 bases at V and 5 bases at J, leaving 3 bases unmatched. The CDR3 sequence is CASSFPRGTEAFF. DNA for the CDR3: TGTGCCAGCAGTTTCCCCAGGGGGACTGAAGCTTTCTTT. Drawing the rest from reference TRBV28 and TRBJ1-1, the complete variable domain is DVKVTQSSRYLVKRTGEKVFLECVQDMDHENMFWYRQDPGLGLRLIYFSYDVKMKEKGDIPEGYSVSREKKERFSLILESASTNQTSMYLCASSFPRGTEAFFGQGTRLTVV.

Ten or more counts support this clonotype. This chain links TRBV7-9 with TRBJ2-1; TRBD1 might be the D (5 bases). Looked up from germline, CDR1 is SEHNR and CDR2 is FQNEAQ (reference sequence). The CDR3 runs 16 residues. V lost 7 bases, J lost 2 bases, and 18 bases lay in between. The CDR3 nucleotides are TGTGCCAGCATCGAGGCAGGGTCCAGAACCTACAATGAGCAGTTCTTC. This encodes CASIEAGSRTYNEQFF.

This clonotype was seen ten or more times. The V and J genes are TRBV29-1 and TRBJ2-7; maybe TRBD2 (5 bases). V dropped 6 bases and J dropped 0 bases, with 9 bases sitting between them. The CDR3 runs to 12 residues. Germline CDR1 is SQVTM and CDR2 is ANQGSEA. This CDR3 reads CSVRETSYEQYF. In DNA, the CDR3 is TGCAGCGTGAGGGAAACCTCCTACGAGCAGTACTTC.

This clonotype has just a few counts. CDR3 in DNA: TGTGCCAGTAGTCCTTGGACAGGGGGCGGCGAGCAGTACTTC. Amino acids: CASSPWTGGGEQYF. The V and J genes are TRBV19 and TRBJ2-7; 11 positions match TRBD1. This CDR3 comprises 14 residues. Germline values: CDR1 LNHDA, CDR2 SQIVND (reference sequence). J lost 6 bases, V lost 5 bases, and 6 bases had no gene match.

This clonotype was seen a handful of times. The chain carries TRBV30 and TRBJ2-7; D gene ambiguous. The CDR3 is 13 amino acids. The germline gives CDR1 GTSNPN, CDR2 SVGIG (reference sequence). Between the trimmed V and J ends, which lost 0 bases and 4 bases, there was a span of 10 bases. The DNA of the CDR3 is TGTGCCTGGAGTGTTTTCAATCGGTACGAGCAGTACTTC. It translates to CAWSVFNRYEQYF.

In its sample, this clonotype was seen many times. J is TRBJ2-2 and V is TRBV29-1, with a tentative D call TRBD1 (5 bases). The germline V and J ends were trimmed by 6 bases and 6 bases, with 11 bases remaining between them. This CDR3 spans 12 amino acids. Germline CDR1 SQVTM, CDR2 ANQGSEA. The chain's CDR3 is CSVPRASGELFF. In nucleotides, the CDR3 is TGCAGCGTGCCCAGGGCGTCCGGGGAGCTGTTTTTT.